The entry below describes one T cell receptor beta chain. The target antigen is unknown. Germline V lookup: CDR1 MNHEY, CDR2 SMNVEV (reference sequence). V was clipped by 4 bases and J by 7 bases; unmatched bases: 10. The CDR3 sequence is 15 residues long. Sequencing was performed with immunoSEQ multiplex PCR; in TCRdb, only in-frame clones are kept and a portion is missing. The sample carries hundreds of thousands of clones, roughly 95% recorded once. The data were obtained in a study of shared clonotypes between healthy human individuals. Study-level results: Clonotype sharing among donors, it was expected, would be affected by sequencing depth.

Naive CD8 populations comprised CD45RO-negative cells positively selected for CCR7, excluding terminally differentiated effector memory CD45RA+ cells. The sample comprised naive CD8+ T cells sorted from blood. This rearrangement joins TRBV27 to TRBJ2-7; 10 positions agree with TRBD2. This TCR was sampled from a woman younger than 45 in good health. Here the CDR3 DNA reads TGTGCCAGCAGTTCCGAGCGGGAGGGCCTCGGAGAGCAGTACTTC. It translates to CASSSEREGLGEQYF.